The next 26 T cell receptor beta chains were all read from a single sample in a study of blood T cell repertoires in COVID-19 (dated by TCRdb to about 2020). The method behind the library was the immunoSEQ multiplex PCR assay. TCRdb provides this immuneACCESS table in a form limited to in-frame rearrangements. Some clones are lacking; in checked studies, under half of them reflect an unresolved V gene, and why the rest are absent is not known. This sample has under 400,000 clones in its table, and roughly 90% of those were observed once. The biggest ten clones account for about 0.94% of the sample. The sample consisted of PBMCs or T cells enriched from blood (not recorded which). These receptor sequences come from a young woman who had been exposed to COVID-19.

This clone came up once. V gene TRBV10-2 combines with J gene TRBJ2-1; D remains ambiguous. CDR3 length: 15 residues. CDR1 is WSHSY and CDR2 is SAAADI in the germline V gene. Deletions cut 1 base from V and 0 bases from J, with 7 bases between. The CDR3: CASSELVSSYNEQFF. DNA for the CDR3: TGCGCCAGCAGTGAGTTGGTGAGCTCCTACAATGAGCAGTTCTTC.

The chain carries TRBV7-2 and TRBJ1-2; 7 nucleotides match TRBD1. CDR3 size: 16 residues. The trim removed 1 base at V and 3 bases at J, leaving 8 bases unmatched. Germline V gene data show CDR1 as SGHTA and CDR2 as FQGNSA. This CDR3 is CASSLGPRQGDYGYTF. CDR3 nucleotide sequence: TGTGCCAGCAGCTTAGGGCCAAGACAGGGAGACTATGGCTACACCTTC.

This clone was found once. The chain joins TRBV5-6 to TRBJ2-5; the D is unclear. The CDR3 runs 12 residues. Germline V gene sequence: CDR1 SGHDT, CDR2 YYEEEE. V lost 0 bases and J lost 4, with 4 bases in between. CDR3 amino acids: CASSLGRETQYF. Here the CDR3 DNA reads TGTGCCAGCAGCTTGGGTAGAGAGACCCAGTACTTC.

The chain has TRBV10-3 and TRBJ1-2, with 7 bases matching TRBD1. The CDR3 totals 14 residues. V trimming: 6 bases; J trimming: 3 bases; junction bases outside the gene matches: 7. Germline V lookup: CDR1 ENHRY, CDR2 SYGVKD. The CDR3 sequence: CAISRLGGDYGYTF. For the CDR3, the DNA is TGTGCCATCAGCCGATTAGGGGGCGACTATGGCTACACCTTC.

The J gene is TRBJ2-3, the V gene TRBV7-9; TRBD2 agrees at 14 bases. Germline V CDR1 and CDR2: SEHNR, FQNEAQ (reference sequence). The CDR3 has 17 residues. The ends lost 1 base at V and 1 base at J; junction bases unmatched: 1. The CDR3 DNA reads TGTGCCAGCAGCTTAGGACTAGCGGGAGGGCGCACAGATACGCAGTATTTT. It encodes CASSLGLAGGRTDTQYF.

The chain couples TRBV5-1 to TRBJ1-4; D remains ambiguous. The CDR3 sequence is 16 residues long. Trimming stripped 0 bases from V and 8 bases from J, with 17 bases between. The germline gives CDR1 SGHRS, CDR2 YFSETQ. CDR3 in amino acids: CASSLAGGRNSEKLFF. In nucleotides, the CDR3 is TGCGCCAGCAGCTTGGCGGGAGGTCGAAATTCCGAAAAACTGTTTTTT.

The V call is TRBV7-2, the J call TRBJ1-2, with TRBD1 as a possible D gene (5 bases). Germline CDR1 SGHTA, CDR2 FQGNSA. Trimming took 1 base from V and 2 from J, leaving 14 bases between them. The CDR3 length is 16 residues. CDR3 bases: TGTGCCAGCAGCTTAGGGACCTACGGGGGAAACTATGGCTACACCTTC. Encoded protein: CASSLGTYGGNYGYTF.

About this clone itself: Other DNA sequences in the sample encode the same CDR3. V usage is TRBV28 and J usage is TRBJ2-7; 7 bases line up with TRBD2. Looked up from germline, CDR1 is MDHEN and CDR2 is SYDVKM. The CDR3 extends over 14 amino acids. J gave up 2 bases and V 2 bases, and 3 bases lay outside the gene matches. The CDR3 DNA reads as TGTGCCAGCAGTTTAGGGGGGAGGGCCTACGAGCAGTACTTC. Protein product: CASSLGGRAYEQYF.

The chain has TRBV29-1 and TRBJ2-3, with TRBD1 identical over 7 bases. This CDR3 contains 13 residues. CDR1 SQVTM and CDR2 ANQGSEA come from the germline V gene. V was clipped by 6 bases and J by 1 base; unmatched bases: 4. The CDR3 spells CSVATGGTDTQYF. The DNA of the CDR3 is TGCAGCGTGGCAACAGGGGGCACAGATACGCAGTATTTT.

V and J are TRBV5-1 and TRBJ1-2, with 12 bases aligning to TRBD1. V gave up 4 bases and J gave up 8 bases; unmatched junction bases: 9. CDR1 is SGHRS, CDR2 YFSETQ, per germline. This CDR3 has 15 residues. DNA of the CDR3: TGCGCCAGCAGCATACCGGGACAGGGGGCCTTCGGCTACACCTTC. This gives the protein CASSIPGQGAFGYTF.

The gene calls are TRBV5-1 and TRBJ2-7, with 9 nucleotides matching TRBD2. Germline CDR1 is SGHRS and CDR2 is YFSETQ. CDR3 length: 14 amino acids. V lost 6 bases and J lost 4; bases outside the gene matches: 8. CDR3 sequence reads: CASTIAGEGYEQYF. DNA of the CDR3: TGCGCCAGCACCATAGCGGGAGAGGGGTACGAGCAGTACTTC.

The chain carries TRBV6-5 and TRBJ1-3, with a possible D match to TRBD1 (5 bases). Trimming removed 7 bases from V and 4 bases from J, with 14 bases in between. The CDR3 is 14 amino acids. Germline lookup yields CDR1 MNHEY and CDR2 SVGAGI. The CDR3: CASTLKGSGNTIYF. The DNA of the CDR3 is TGTGCCAGCACCTTGAAGGGGTCCGGAAACACCATATATTTT.

The chain uses TRBV27 and TRBJ2-2, with D perhaps matching TRBD1 (6 bases). The germline V gene has CDR1 MNHEY and CDR2 SMNVEV (reference sequence). The CDR3 spans 17 residues. V lost 2 bases, J lost 0 bases, and 13 bases lay in between. The chain's CDR3 is CASSLHFGTPNTGELFF. DNA for the CDR3: TGTGCCAGCAGTTTACATTTCGGGACACCGAACACCGGGGAGCTGTTTTTT.

This chain connects TRBV3-1 (or the pseudogene TRBV3-2) to TRBJ1-2; TRBD1 matches 12 bases. In germline, CDR1 is LGHDT, CDR2 YNNKEL (reference sequence). This CDR3 contains 15 residues. Trimming at V came to 4 bases and at J to 3 bases, leaving 3 bases not matched to a gene. The CDR3 DNA reads TGTGCCAGCAGCCCCTGGGACAGGGGGCACTATGGCTACACCTTC. Translated: CASSPWDRGHYGYTF.

The chain couples TRBV2 to TRBJ2-6; possible D gene TRBD2, 6 bases. Germline CDR1 reads SNHLY; CDR2 reads FYNNEI. V was trimmed by 3 bases and J by 5 bases, leaving 20 bases between them. This CDR3 comprises 18 residues. DNA for the CDR3: TGTGCCAGCAGTGATGGGCGGGACCGCGTTAGGTGGGCCAACGTCCTGACTTTC. Translating it yields CASSDGRDRVRWANVLTF.

The chain has TRBV7-6 and TRBJ1-2; 8 nucleotides align to TRBD1. The CDR3 runs 15 residues. Unmatched junction bases numbered 9, after V lost 1 base and J lost 8 bases. The germline V gene encodes CDR1 SGHVS and CDR2 FNYEAQ. The CDR3 coding sequence is TGTGCCAGCAGCTTAGATTACGGACAGGGTGAAGGCTACACCTTC. Translated, it gives CASSLDYGQGEGYTF. Filled out from reference TRBV7-6 and TRBJ1-2, the complete variable domain reads GAGVSQSPRYKVTKRGQDVALRCDPISGHVSLYWYRQALGQGPEFLTYFNYEAQQDKSGLPNDRFSAERPEGSISTLTIQRTEQRDSAMYRCASSLDYGQGEGYTFGSGTRLTVV.

In DNA, the CDR3 is TGTGCCTGGAGTAGGACTAGCGGAAAATACGAGCAGTACTTC. Residues: CAWSRTSGKYEQYF. The rearrangement joins TRBV30 to TRBJ2-7; 10 bases are a match to TRBD2. Germline CDR1 GTSNPN, CDR2 SVGIG (reference sequence). The CDR3 length is 14 residues. V gave up 2 bases and J gave up 4 bases; unmatched junction bases: 5.

The V call is TRBV5-1, the J call TRBJ1-2; 9 nucleotides line up with TRBD1. The germline gives CDR1 SGHRS, CDR2 YFSETQ. The CDR3 is 13 residues long. Trimming at V came to 4 bases and at J to 8 bases, leaving 6 bases not matched to a gene. Written as DNA, the CDR3 is TGCGCCAGCAGCCTAGGGACAGGGAAGGGCTACACCTTC. Residues: CASSLGTGKGYTF.

V gene TRBV19 combines with J gene TRBJ1-1; 9 nucleotides match TRBD1. With 3 bases clipped from V and 1 base from J, the junction kept 12 bases outside the gene matches. The germline V gene has CDR1 LNHDA and CDR2 SQIVND (reference sequence). The CDR3 covers 18 residues. DNA for the CDR3: TGTGCCAGTAGTATCGCCCCGACCCGGACAGGGGCGAACACTGAAGCTTTCTTT. Its translation: CASSIAPTRTGANTEAFF.

The chain carries TRBV29-1 and TRBJ1-2; D unresolved. The germline gives CDR1 SQVTM, CDR2 ANQGSEA. The CDR3 runs to 14 residues. V was shortened by 3 bases and J by 2 bases, with 13 bases between the two germline ends. CDR3 nucleotide sequence: TGCAGCGTTGAGGCGGCTGCCCCCAACTATGGCTACACCTTC. Residues: CSVEAAAPNYGYTF.

This rearrangement joins TRBV15 to TRBJ1-1; weak D call: TRBD1 (5 bases). This CDR3 spans 16 amino acids. V lost 6 bases to trimming and J lost 0 bases, with 17 bases between them. Germline V gives CDR1 LNHNV, CDR2 YYDKDF (reference sequence). As DNA, the CDR3 is TGTGCCACCAGGCAGAGATATTCAGGGTTGAACACTGAAGCTTTCTTT. Translating it yields CATRQRYSGLNTEAFF.

The V gene is TRBV7-2, the J gene TRBJ2-7; TRBD2 matches 9 bases. Per the germline V gene, CDR1 is SGHTA and CDR2 is FQGNSA. Unmatched junction bases numbered 6, after V lost 5 bases and J lost 4 bases. The CDR3 loop spans 14 amino acids. CDR3 in amino acids: CASSDLGLAYEQYF. For the CDR3, the DNA is TGTGCCAGCAGCGATCTGGGACTAGCATACGAGCAGTACTTC.

The chain has TRBV11-3 and TRBJ2-1; D might be TRBD1 (6 bases). Germline V lookup: CDR1 SGHNT, CDR2 YENEEA. V shed 8 bases and J shed 0 bases, with 11 bases lying between them. This CDR3 is built from 14 residues. The CDR3, as DNA: TGTGCCAGCGGGGGCTTAAGCTCCTACAATGAGCAGTTCTTC. Amino acids: CASGGLSSYNEQFF. The variable domain in full, completed from reference TRBV11-3 and TRBJ2-1, reads EAGVVQSPRYKIIEKKQPVAFWCNPISGHNTLYWYLQNLGQGPELLIRYENEEAVDDSQLPKDRFSAERLKGVDSTLKIQPAELGDSAVYLCASGGLSSYNEQFFGPGTRLTVL.

The chain links TRBV11-2 to TRBJ2-7; no definite D call. Germline CDR1 and CDR2: SGHAT and FQNNGV. There are 14 residues in the CDR3. V was clipped by 1 base and J by 0 bases, with 7 bases between them. CDR3 bases: TGTGCCAGCAGCTTAGGGGCCTACTCCTACGAGCAGTACTTC. It codes for CASSLGAYSYEQYF. Supplemented by reference TRBV11-2 and TRBJ2-7, the full variable domain reads EAGVAQSPRYKIIEKRQSVAFWCNPISGHATLYWYQQILGQGPKLLIQFQNNGVVDDSQLPKDRFSAERLKGVDSTLKIQPAKLEDSAVYLCASSLGAYSYEQYFGPGTRLTVT.

The chain employs TRBV28 and TRBJ1-1; D is unclear. CDR3 size: 14 residues. The V end lost 6 bases, the J end lost 3 bases, and 14 bases lay between the germline ends. CDR1 is MDHEN and CDR2 is SYDVKM in the germline V gene. The CDR3 bases are TGTGCCAGCAGGATGTACCGGGGTCACACTGAAGCTTTCTTT. It is translated as CASRMYRGHTEAFF.

A single count supports this clone. The chain is built from TRBV7-9 and TRBJ2-2; 10 bases fit TRBD2. V shed 5 bases, J shed 5 bases, and the junction held 17 bases outside the gene matches. This CDR3 spans 19 amino acids. The germline V gene encodes CDR1 SEHNR and CDR2 FQNEAQ (reference sequence). The CDR3 DNA reads as TGTGCCAGCAGCCCATCCTCAAGCGGGAGGGCCGAGAGTACCGGGGAGCTGTTTTTT. Translating it yields CASSPSSSGRAESTGELFF.